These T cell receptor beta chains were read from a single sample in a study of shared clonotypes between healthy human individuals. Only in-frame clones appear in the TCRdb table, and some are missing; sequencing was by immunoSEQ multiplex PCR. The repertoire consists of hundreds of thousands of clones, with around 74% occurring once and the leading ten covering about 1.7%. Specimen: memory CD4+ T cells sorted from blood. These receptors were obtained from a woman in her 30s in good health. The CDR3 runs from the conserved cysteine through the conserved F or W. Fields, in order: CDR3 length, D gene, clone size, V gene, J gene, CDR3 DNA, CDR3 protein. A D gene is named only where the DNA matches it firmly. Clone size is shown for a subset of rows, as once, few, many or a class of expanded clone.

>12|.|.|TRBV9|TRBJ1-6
TGTGCCAGCAGCCTATCAAATTCACCCCTCCACTTT
CASSLSNSPLHF
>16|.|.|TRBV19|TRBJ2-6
TGTGCCAGTAGTATACCAGGCGTCTCTGGGGCCAACGTCCTGACTTTC
CASSIPGVSGANVLTF
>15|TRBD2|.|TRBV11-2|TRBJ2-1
TGTGCCAGCGCGCCTCGACTAGCGGGAGGTAATGAGCAGTTCTTC
CASAPRLAGGNEQFF
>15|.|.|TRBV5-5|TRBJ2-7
TGTGCCAGCAGCTTGGGAGGGAAGGACTCCTACGAGCAGTACTTC
CASSLGGKDSYEQYF
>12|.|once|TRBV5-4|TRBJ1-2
TGTGCCAGCAGCTTGGATGGGGTTGGCTACACCTTC
CASSLDGVGYTF
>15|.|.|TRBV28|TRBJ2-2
TGTGCCAGCAGTGCCACCGGGAAACGAACCGGGGAGCTGTTTTTT
CASSATGKRTGELFF
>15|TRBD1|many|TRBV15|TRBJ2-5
TGTGCCACCAGCACAGGGCCAGGGGGACCGAAGACCCAGTACTTC
CATSTGPGGPKTQYF
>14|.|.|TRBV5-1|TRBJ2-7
TGCGCCAGCAGCTTGGGCAGCGGCTCCTACGAGCAGTACTTC
CASSLGSGSYEQYF
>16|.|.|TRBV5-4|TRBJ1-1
TGTGCCAGCAGCTCCGCCCCGGGGAAAATGAACACTGAAGCTTTCTTT
CASSSAPGKMNTEAFF
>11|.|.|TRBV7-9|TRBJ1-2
TGTGCCAGCAGCCTGGATAGAGGCTACACCTTC
CASSLDRGYTF
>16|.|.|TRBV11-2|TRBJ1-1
TGTGCCAGCAGCTCAGGGTACAGGGAAAGGACCACTGAAGCTTTCTTT
CASSSGYRERTTEAFF
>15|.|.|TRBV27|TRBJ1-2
TGTGCCAGCAGTTCCAGGCGCGGGGGCGCGGTTGGCTACACCTTC
CASSSRRGGAVGYTF
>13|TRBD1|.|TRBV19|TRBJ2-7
TGTGCCAGTAGTATCCGGGACAGCTACGAGCAGTACTTC
CASSIRDSYEQYF
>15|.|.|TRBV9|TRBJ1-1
TGTGCCAGCAGCCCGTTAGACAGATCGAACACTGAAGCTTTCTTT
CASSPLDRSNTEAFF
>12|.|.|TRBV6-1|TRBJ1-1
TGTGCCAGCAGTGAAACCGGATCGGAAGCTTTCTTT
CASSETGSEAFF
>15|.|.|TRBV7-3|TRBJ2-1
TGTGCCAGCAGCTTAGGGACCTCAACGAGTGGTGAGCAGTTCTTC
CASSLGTSTSGEQFF
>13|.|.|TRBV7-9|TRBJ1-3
TGTGCCAGCAGCTTTGGCTCTGGAAACACCATATATTTT
CASSFGSGNTIYF
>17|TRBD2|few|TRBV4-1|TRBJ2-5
TGCGCCAGCAGCCATGCTCCTGAAAGCGGGAGTCGGGAGACCCAGTACTTC
CASSHAPESGSRETQYF
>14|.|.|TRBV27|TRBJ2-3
TGTGCCAGCAGTGCCGAAACAGGGTTAGATACGCAGTATTTT
CASSAETGLDTQYF
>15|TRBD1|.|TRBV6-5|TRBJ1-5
TGTGCCAGCAGCCCCGGGACAGGGGTTCATCAGCCCCAGCATTTT
CASSPGTGVHQPQHF
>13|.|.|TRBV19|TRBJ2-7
TGTGCCAGTAGCCGCAGGGGGGCTTACGAGCAGTACTTC
CASSRRGAYEQYF
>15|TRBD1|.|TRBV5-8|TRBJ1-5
TGTGCCAGCAGCATACAGGGGGCTACGGGGCAGCCCCAGCATTTT
CASSIQGATGQPQHF
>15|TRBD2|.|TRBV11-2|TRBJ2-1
TGTGCCAGCAGCTTAGAGCGGGAGTCCTACAATGAGCAGTTCTTC
CASSLERESYNEQFF
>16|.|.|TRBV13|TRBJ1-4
TGTGCCAGCAGCTTAGGCCCGGGAGGCACTGGGGAAAAACTGTTTTTT
CASSLGPGGTGEKLFF
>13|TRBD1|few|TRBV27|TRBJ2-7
TGTGCCAGCAGTCCCGGGACAGGGCACGAGCAGTACTTC
CASSPGTGHEQYF
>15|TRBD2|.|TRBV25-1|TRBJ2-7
TGTGCCAGCAGTGGGTTCGGGAGGGCCCCTCGAGAGCAGTACTTC
CASSGFGRAPREQYF
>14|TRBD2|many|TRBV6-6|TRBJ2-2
TGTGCCAGCCGACTAGCCCCGAACACCGGGGAGCTGTTTTTT
CASRLAPNTGELFF
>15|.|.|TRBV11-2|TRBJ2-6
TGTGCCAGCAGCAAGGACAGTTCTGGGGCCAACGTCCTGACTTTC
CASSKDSSGANVLTF
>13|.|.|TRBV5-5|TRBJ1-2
TGTGCCAGCAGCTTGGTGGGACTGGGGGGCTACACCTTC
CASSLVGLGGYTF
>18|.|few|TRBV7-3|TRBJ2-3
TGTGCCAGCAGCATGCTACCGCCGGGACTGGGGACCACAGATACGCAGTATTTT
CASSMLPPGLGTTDTQYF
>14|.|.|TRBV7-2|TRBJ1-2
TGTGCCAGCAGCTTAGGCGGAGGGACCAGTGCCTACACCTTC
CASSLGGGTSAYTF
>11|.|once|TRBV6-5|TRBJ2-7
TGTGCCAGCAGTGAGGGTGTCCGGAAAGGCTTC
CASSEGVRKGF
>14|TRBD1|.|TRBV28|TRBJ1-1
TGTGCCAGCAGATTTACAGGGGAAGGGACTGAAGCTTTCTTT
CASRFTGEGTEAFF
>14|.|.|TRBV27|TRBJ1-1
TGTGCCAGCAGTTTTGGGGGGTCTGTTACTGAAGCTTTCTTT
CASSFGGSVTEAFF
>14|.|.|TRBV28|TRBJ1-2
TGTGCCAGCAGACCTGGTGGGACTAACTATGGCTACACCTTC
CASRPGGTNYGYTF
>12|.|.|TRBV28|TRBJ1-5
TGTGCCAGCAGTTCTAGGGGTCGTCCCCAGCATTTT
CASSSRGRPQHF
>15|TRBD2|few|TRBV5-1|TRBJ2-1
TGCGCCAGCAGCAAGACTAGCGGGGCGTACAATGAGCAGTTCTTC
CASSKTSGAYNEQFF
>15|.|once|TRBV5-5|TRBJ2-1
TGTGCCAGCAGCTCATCGGTATCCCGAACGAATGAGCAGTTCTTC
CASSSSVSRTNEQFF
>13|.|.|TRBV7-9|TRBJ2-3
TGTGCCAGCAGTTTCGTTAGGGCAGATACGCAGTATTTT
CASSFVRADTQYF
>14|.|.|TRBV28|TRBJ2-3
TGTGCCAGCAGCCCACCAGGACAGCTAGGCGGGCAGTATTTT
CASSPPGQLGGQYF
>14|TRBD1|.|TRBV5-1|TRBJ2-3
TGCGCCAGCAGCGAGGACAGGGGAACAGATACGCAGTATTTT
CASSEDRGTDTQYF
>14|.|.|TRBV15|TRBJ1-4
TGTGCCACCAGCAGCCAGGGCTACAATGAAAAACTGTTTTTT
CATSSQGYNEKLFF
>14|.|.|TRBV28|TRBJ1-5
TGTGCCAGCAGGAGGAGGAACGGGGGACACCGACAGCATTTT
CASRRRNGGHRQHF
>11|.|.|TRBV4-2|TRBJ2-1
TGTGCCAGCAGCCAGCTCCATGAGCAGTTCTTC
CASSQLHEQFF
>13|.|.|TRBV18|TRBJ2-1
TGTGCCAGCTCACCATCGGCCTCGCATGAGCAGTTCTTC
CASSPSASHEQFF
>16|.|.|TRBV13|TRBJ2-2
TGTGCCAGCAGCTTAGGGGGTTTGGGAGGCACCGGGGAGCTGTTTTTT
CASSLGGLGGTGELFF
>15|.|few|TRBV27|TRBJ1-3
TGTGCCAGCAGTTCCAGACAGAGCTCTGGAAACACCATATATTTT
CASSSRQSSGNTIYF
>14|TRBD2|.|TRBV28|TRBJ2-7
TGTGCCAGCAGCCGACCGACTAGCGGCTACGAGCAGTACTTC
CASSRPTSGYEQYF